This TCR beta chain was found in a study of PD-L1 blockade in urothelial cancer. Study-wide background: Bladder-origin urothelial cancer in males covered twenty-five of 29 patients. Patients had undergone 0 to 3 prior chemotherapy regimens.

The CDR3 totals 15 residues. Germline V gene sequence: CDR1 PRHDT, CDR2 FYEKMQ (reference sequence). Trimming pared 5 bases from V and 3 bases from J, leaving 15 bases between. Every PCR was spiked with synthetic TCR analog templates. TCRdb's copy holds only in-frame clones and misses some; the assay was immunoSEQ multiplex PCR. Of about 52,000 clones in the sample, roughly 80% were seen once. On this clone itself: Its antigen is not identified.

Points from the study as a whole: At the 3-week point, tumor-associated blood clones expanded more in durable-benefit patients.

Time point meaning: pretreatment peripheral blood. The sample was PBMCs, taken around atezolizumab (anti-PD-L1) treatment. The TCR sequence derives from a man over 45 with urothelial cancer. V gene TRBV13 combines with J gene TRBJ2-3, with a weak D call TRBD2 (8 bases). The CDR3 is CASSRGGGGTDTQYF. CDR3 DNA: TGTGCCAGCAGCAGAGGGGGCGGGGGGACAGATACGCAGTATTTT.